Below, one T cell receptor beta chain is given with its context. The specificity of this receptor is unknown. The record has no base qualities; no much larger clone is one base away. In total, approximately 700 healthy bone marrow donors made up the cohort. At the time of sampling, all cohort members were nominally healthy, though unrecorded immune exposures were likely present. The donor was CMV seronegative and was included in the group of hundreds of seronegative cohort members. A peripheral blood sample was provided by each donor, and peripheral blood mononuclear cells were used for TCR beta sequencing. Genomic DNA was extracted from the blood cell samples with the Qiagen DNeasy Blood Extraction Kit. The data derive from a study of cytomegalovirus exposure and HLA in healthy donors (dated by TCRdb to about 2017). At the level of the whole study: An earlier analysis of some 620 of the donors reported roughly 300 Gb of sequence data and 117 million unique TCR beta sequences obtained from about 179 million T cells. To study patterns of TCR occurrence, a later analysis re-analyzed previously published TCR beta repertoires from around 700 donors and added high-resolution HLA genotyping. High-throughput TCR immunosequencing, statistical association of individual TCRs with disease status, and machine learning were combined to predict cytomegalovirus infection status. Of the roughly 410 genotyped donors, over 80% were placed in the genetic ancestry cluster associated with self-reported Caucasian donors. The T cell repertoires of several hundred subjects were profiled by immunosequencing and related to cytomegalovirus serostatus. An early release that covered fewer than 750 HLA-typed donors contained around 300 gigabases of sequencing data and 85 million to 100 million unique TCR sequences. Among some 400 genotyped donors of the cohort, an average of approximately 240,000 unique TCR beta nucleotide sequences were sequenced per donor, around a sixth of them non-productive. In the later analysis, no new phenotypic data were used to find candidate immune exposures; instead, reliance was placed on TCR beta sequences and their occurrence across donors. A later genetic analysis used genome-wide SNP genotypes for about 60% of the 666 donors, treating that subset as a discovery cohort. Class I and class II HLA loci were covered by the typing at four-digit resolution. The study aimed to test whether signatures of past pathogen exposure could be identified by cataloging public T cell receptors. To decide whether each TCR beta V gene segment behaved as functional or pseudogenic, an earlier analysis of some 570 of the donors relied on high-throughput TCR beta sequencing. All discovery cohort repertoires had been generated using a single sequencing platform. Because of strong linkage in the cohort, four to six DR-DQ haplotypes were treated as single units for association and clustering. The number of donors typed differed by locus, with about 629-630 for A, B, C, DRB1 and DQB1, roughly 520 for DQA1, over 600 for DPA1, and 450 to 480 for DPB1. Besides the first cohort of about 730 subjects, a separate validation cohort made up of 95 to 150 different subjects was used. Alongside the repertoire data, information on donor age, sex, ethnicity and CMV serostatus was compiled. Overall study outcomes, separate from this receptor: Some IMGT-functional V segments, including TRBV6-2 and TRBV6-3, could not be distinguished by the 87-base-pair reads and were therefore excluded. Sequencing depth was assumed to be roughly uniform across donors in the presence/absence analyses, though that assumption may not hold. The authors suggested that the approach could potentially be extended to other disease states and immunological phenotypes. Several of the top co-occurrence clusters appeared to be linked to parvovirus B19, influenza, CMV and Epstein-Barr virus, according to a later analysis. This cohort had only TCR beta chains sequenced, and the lack of alpha or paired-chain data limited which features could be detected. An association between a missense DCLRE1C variant and V-gene and J-gene trimming of TCR beta chains was found in a later genetic analysis and replicated in an independent cohort. In a later analysis, 15,000 to 20,000 TCR beta sequences were associated with specific HLA alleles at a false discovery rate of 0.05. HLA typing was unavailable for some donors at each locus, so association tests used only the typed subset. According to a later analysis, most CMV-associated TCR beta chains appeared to be HLA-restricted, and the HLA associations seemed to be driven largely by CMV exposure. The sequencing pipeline was judged likely to have produced a cluster of highly shared sequence variants as a technical artifact. The classifier was reported to diagnose cytomegalovirus status with high specificity and sensitivity in both the original cohort and the validation cohort. A further reported finding was that TCR beta sequences accurately predicted the HLA-A and HLA-B alleles for most subjects in the first cohort. In vitro tests confirmed that a few of the cytomegalovirus-associated TCR beta chains recognize cytomegalovirus antigens. Immune exposure information for the cohort was limited to CMV serostatus. In a later analysis, HLA-associated TCR beta chains were found to be more clonally expanded and to have lower generation probabilities than equally common non-associated chains. A total of 150 to 200 TCR beta chains were listed by the study as associated with cytomegalovirus. Because counts were too low, approximately 18 rarely observed V segments, including chromosome 9 orphons, were excluded from the earlier analysis of some 590 of the donors. When HLA alleles, especially DR and DQ, strongly co-occurred, TCR associations were difficult to assign to individual alleles. In a later analysis, the rate of TCR association differed among HLA loci, with DRB1 alleles having the most associated TCRs and HLA-C alleles having the fewest. Across donors, most TCR sequences were observed very rarely, whereas some public TCRs were present in many individuals. A later genetic analysis reported fewer N-insertions in productive TCRs among donors in an Asian-associated ancestry cluster than the roughly 670-donor mean. Correlated functional status among segregating V segments might reflect linkage disequilibrium, but an unknown experimental factor could not be ruled out. An earlier analysis of several hundred of the donors showed that most TCR beta V segments appeared in productive rearrangements either about 87% or about 30% of the time, which broadly matched IMGT annotations.

Library method: the immunoSEQ multiplex PCR assay. A mixture of 60 forward primers for TCR Vbeta segments and 13 reverse primers for TCR Jbeta segments was used in the multiplex PCR. The CDR3 region of rearranged TCR beta genes was amplified from genomic DNA by a multiplex PCR assay. Amplified TCR beta libraries were sequenced as 87-base-pair reads on the Illumina HiSeq System. In the authors' own workflow: A later analysis tallied about 77 million unique TCR beta chains across the 550 to 850 repertoires, and around 9.9 million of those chains were shared by two or more donors. A nearest-neighbor algorithm error-corrected the raw reads and collapsed the reads into unique sequences, merging closely related sequences to remove PCR and sequencing errors. CDR3 sequences were aligned to IMGT reference sequences to assign V, D and J gene segments. Each retained sequence needed at least a six-nucleotide match to both a V gene segment and a J gene segment. A rearrangement was called productive if the CDR3 had no stop codons and remained in frame with V and J, and every other rearrangement was called non-productive. Following IMGT convention, CDR3 was defined as the stretch from the second conserved V-encoded cysteine to the conserved J-encoded phenylalanine. In an earlier analysis of roughly 610 of the donors, sequences lacking an unambiguous match to a single V gene segment were excluded. In an earlier analysis of a few hundred of the donors, a V segment was called functional when productive rearrangements were above 56.7%, and segregating when the standard deviation between donors exceeded 5%. A statistical classification framework was built for diagnosing cytomegalovirus status from the catalog of TCR beta chain sequences. In a later analysis, V and J genes were assigned by comparing TCR nucleotide sequences against IMGT/GENE-DB human TR gene sequences. Using the TCRdist pipeline, a later analysis assigned CDR3 sequences along with most-parsimonious VDJ recombination scenarios. In a later analysis, each TCR beta chain was defined by its CDR3 amino acid sequence together with its V-gene family, and reads lacking a unique V-gene family were excluded. In a later analysis, approximately 640 highly shared, low-generation-probability nucleotide sequences were removed to address suspected cross-contamination and a sequencing artifact. In a later analysis, a clonal expansion index was calculated for each public chain from normalized within-repertoire ranks of inferred template counts. In a later analysis, generation probabilities were computed using a VDJ recombination model fitted to out-of-frame rearrangements, and the results were checked against IGoR. A later analysis scored TCR-TCR, TCR-HLA and TCR-CMV co-occurrence with hypergeometric tests, applying a repertoire-size bias correction to TCR pairs. To estimate false discovery rates, a later analysis permuted the HLA or CMV assignments 20 times. A later analysis grouped co-occurring TCRs with DBSCAN, adding TCRdist sequence similarity when clustering within HLA-allele-positive subsets. For co-occurrence clustering, repertoires with fewer than 30,000 or more than 120,000 public chains were excluded, along with about five repertoires with anomalous nucleotide sharing. TCRdb re-hosts the immuneACCESS table, in-frame sequences only. Its copies lack some clones; in the studies checked, an unresolved V gene accounts for under half of them, and the cause for the rest is not known. The D gene and trimming were derived from the DNA, and the V and J assignments and clone size from that table. In all, the sample holds roughly 200,000 clones, and around 77% of those were seen once. The ten largest clones add up to under 2% of the sample.

Including cysteine and phenylalanine, the CDR3 has 16 amino acids. The CDR3 DNA has 48 bases and is translated from base 1. CDR1 and CDR2 are read off the germline V gene (reference sequence) as LNHDA and SQIVND. Cut back by 6 bases and 2 bases, the V and J ends lie 19 bases apart. The sequence joins TRBV19 to TRBJ1-1; the D segment could be TRBD1, given 5 matching bases. The receptor's source is a man aged 25-45 years in good health and CMV-seronegative. What was sequenced was PBMCs. The CDR3 protein sequence reads: CASRSSGDRTNTEAFF. The DNA reads TGTGCCAGTAGATCCTCGGGGGATAGGACAAACACTGAAGCTTTCTTT.